The 30 T cell receptor beta chains below come from one sample, sequenced in a study of CD8+CD57+ T cells in acquired aplastic anemia. Genomic DNA was employed as the template in profiling TCR beta VDJ and CDR3. From the reads, TCRdb called clonotypes with MiXCR, one entry per CDR3 protein. The top ten clones hold over 7.5% of a sample with under 200,000 distinct CDR3 sequences, under 55% of them seen once. Only patients with CD8+CD57+ cell expansion on flow cytometry were chosen for sequencing. The material sequenced was sorted CD4+, CD8+, or CD8+CD57+ T cells (not recorded which) from PBMCs. The receptors come from a human donor with aplastic anemia.

This chain uses TRBV11-2 with TRBJ1-1; TRBD1 is a possible D gene (5 bases). This CDR3 is built from 14 residues. V was clipped by 0 bases and J by 4 bases, with 9 bases between them. Germline V lookup: CDR1 SGHAT, CDR2 FQNNGV. The CDR3, as DNA: TGTGCCAGCAGCTTAGAGGGGGAGTCCACTGAAGCTTTCTTT. Encoded protein: CASSLEGESTEAFF.

The genes are TRBV18 and TRBJ2-6, with unresolved D. CDR3 length: 15 amino acids. V lost 0 bases and J lost 0, with 3 bases in between. CDR1 and CDR2 from the germline V gene are KGHSH and LQKENI. DNA of the CDR3: TGTGCCAGCTCACCACCAAGCTCTGGGGCCAACGTCCTGACTTTC. Amino acids: CASSPPSSGANVLTF.

This clonotype was picked up a small number of times. A clone one base away is much larger, so this may be a read error. The chain employs TRBV2 and TRBJ2-5; no firm D call. The germline V gene encodes CDR1 SNHLY and CDR2 FYNNEI. The CDR3 runs to 14 residues. The CDR3 coding sequence is TGTGCCGGCAGTTACGGGTGGGGCCAAGAGACCCAGTACTTC. Translation gives CAGSYGWGQETQYF.

CDR3: CATTGTSGSVTQYF. The CDR3 DNA sequence: TGCGCCACCACCGGGACTAGCGGGAGCGTTACGCAGTATTTT. The V gene is TRBV5-1, the J gene TRBJ2-3; 14 bases line up with TRBD2. CDR3 length: 14 residues. V lost 9 bases and J lost 8; bases outside the gene matches: 8. Germline V gene sequence: CDR1 SGHRS, CDR2 YFSETQ.

The chain employs TRBV5-1 and TRBJ2-7; unclear D gene. The V gene lost 1 base and the J gene lost 2 bases, with 7 bases spanning the gap. Germline V CDR1 and CDR2: SGHRS, YFSETQ. The CDR3 contains 13 residues. The DNA of the CDR3 is TGCGCCAGCAGCTTGATAGGAACCTACGAGCAGTACTTC. Its protein is CASSLIGTYEQYF. Together with reference TRBV5-1 and TRBJ2-7, the CDR3 gives the full variable domain: KAGVTQTPRYLIKTRGQQVTLSCSPISGHRSVSWYQQTPGQGLQFLFEYFSETQRNKGNFPGRFSGRQFSNSRSEMNVSTLELGDSALYLCASSLIGTYEQYFGPGTRLTVT.

This clonotype has a count of ten or more. The chain is built from TRBV12-3 or TRBV12-4 and TRBJ2-7, with 7 bases aligning to TRBD2. There are 11 residues in the CDR3. V dropped 6 bases and J dropped 7; count of bases not matched to a gene: 3. The CDR3 DNA reads TGTGCCAGCAGCAGCGGGAATGAGCAGTACTTC. It is translated as CASSSGNEQYF.

The genes are TRBV20-1 and TRBJ2-3; a weak D match, TRBD2 (5 bases). Trimming shortened V by 5 bases and J by 5 bases, and 14 bases separated the two germline ends. CDR3 length: 13 amino acids. Germline-derived CDR1 and CDR2 are DFQATT and SNEGSKA (reference sequence). The CDR3 sequence is CSAGRRSEDTQYF. In nucleotides, the CDR3 is TGCAGTGCTGGTAGGAGGTCAGAAGATACGCAGTATTTT.

This sequence joins TRBV2 and TRBJ2-5; a possible D gene is TRBD1 (5 bases). Germline values: CDR1 SNHLY, CDR2 FYNNEI. The V end was cut by 2 bases, the J end by 5 bases, with 15 bases between. The CDR3 sequence is 15 residues long. The DNA for the CDR3 is TGTGCCAGCAGTGAATCGGCAGGGCCCGGGGAGACCCAGTACTTC. This translates into CASSESAGPGETQYF.

This clonotype was seen at least ten times. The rearrangement uses TRBV6-1 and TRBJ1-5, with unresolved D. V was clipped by 3 bases and J by 6 bases, with 12 bases between them. Germline V lookup: CDR1 MNHNS, CDR2 SASEGT. The CDR3 has 14 residues. The CDR3 sequence: CASSDVGGSQPQHF. The CDR3 region has the DNA TGTGCCAGCAGTGATGTAGGAGGGTCTCAGCCCCAGCATTTT.

The chain joins TRBV24-1 to TRBJ1-1; D possibly corresponds to TRBD1 (6 bases). The CDR3 covers 16 residues. Germline CDR1 is KGHDR and CDR2 is SFDVKD. The V end was cut by 6 bases, the J end by 1 base, with 17 bases between. The CDR3 DNA follows: TGTGCCACCAGTCCTAGGGGGGGCGCGAGGAACACTGAAGCTTTCTTT. As protein: CATSPRGGARNTEAFF.

In this sample, this clonotype turned up a few times. The chain recombines TRBV15 with TRBJ2-3; TRBD2 is a possible D gene (6 bases). Germline V gene lookup returns CDR1 LNHNV and CDR2 YYDKDF (reference sequence). This CDR3 contains 12 residues. Trimming pared 9 bases from V and 2 bases from J, leaving 9 bases between. This CDR3 reads CATGGNTDTQYF. The CDR3 bases are TGTGCCACGGGGGGTAACACAGATACGCAGTATTTT.

This clonotype was found many times. The chain couples TRBV25-1 to TRBJ2-3, with 7 bases aligning to TRBD2. V was clipped by 7 bases and J by 0 bases; unmatched bases: 7. CDR1 and CDR2 (germline): MGHDK, SYGVNS. CDR3 length equals 15 residues. As DNA, the CDR3 is TGTGCCAGCATGAGGGTTAGCGGGAGCACAGATACGCAGTATTTT. It translates to CASMRVSGSTDTQYF.

This clonotype was counted a few times. The chain links TRBV9 to TRBJ1-6; weak D call: TRBD1 (6 bases). Germline-derived CDR1 and CDR2 are SGDLS and YYNGEE. V was shortened by 4 bases and J by 10 bases, with 18 bases between the two germline ends. This CDR3 is built from 15 residues. Here the CDR3 reads CASSSGLQGGSPLHF. CDR3 DNA sequence: TGTGCCAGCAGCTCAGGTCTACAGGGTGGCTCACCCCTCCACTTT. Combining the CDR3 with reference TRBV9 and TRBJ1-6 gives the whole variable domain DSGVTQTPKHLITATGQRVTLRCSPRSGDLSVYWYQQSLDQGLQFLIQYYNGEERAKGNILERFSAQQFPDLHSELNLSSLELGDSALYFCASSSGLQGGSPLHFGNGTRLTVT.

The chain is built from TRBV19 and TRBJ2-1; D ambiguous. CDR1 is LNHDA, CDR2 SQIVND, per germline (reference sequence). The CDR3 extends over 13 amino acids. V was clipped by 7 bases and J by 4 bases, with 11 bases between them. DNA of the CDR3: TGTGCCAGTAAGGTGACCGGGTACAATGAGCAGTTCTTC. It codes for CASKVTGYNEQFF.

This clonotype was detected a few times. The germline gene is not matched at one end of the junction; a read error may be the cause. This chain joins TRBV5-1 and TRBJ1-3, with D maybe TRBD1 (5 bases). Germline-derived CDR1 and CDR2 are SGHRS and YFSETQ. The CDR3 is made up of 15 amino acids. The CDR3 spells CASRLDGHSGNTIYF. CDR3 nucleotides: TGCGCCAGCAGATTGGACGGACACTCTGGAAACACCATATATTTT.

This clonotype was detected ten times or more. V and J are TRBV7-2 and TRBJ2-3; TRBD2 is a possible D gene (7 bases). Germline CDR1 SGHTA, CDR2 FQGNSA. The CDR3 has 14 residues. V lost 6 bases, J lost 4 bases, and 14 bases lay in between. The CDR3 here is CASRMTGGPDTQYF. The CDR3 coding sequence is TGTGCCAGCAGGATGACGGGGGGCCCAGATACGCAGTATTTT.

The chain employs TRBV29-1 and TRBJ2-3, with D possibly matching TRBD2 (6 bases). The length of the CDR3 is 12 residues. Germline CDR1 SQVTM, CDR2 ANQGSEA. Trimming removed 7 bases at V and 2 bases at J, with 10 bases between. As DNA, the CDR3 is TGCAGCGGTTGCGGGAACACAGATACGCAGTATTTT. This codes for CSGCGNTDTQYF.

This clonotype was observed many times. V is TRBV19 and J is TRBJ2-7; 8 bases are shared with TRBD1. The CDR3 has 13 amino acids. Germline V CDR1 and CDR2: LNHDA, SQIVND (reference sequence). J lost 4 bases, V lost 7 bases, and 6 bases had no gene match. The CDR3 spells CASNTGQEYEQYF. For the CDR3, the DNA is TGTGCCAGTAATACGGGACAGGAATACGAGCAGTACTTC.

This clonotype was seen at least ten times. V usage is TRBV19 and J usage is TRBJ1-2; D might be TRBD1 (5 bases). Per the germline V gene, CDR1 is LNHDA and CDR2 is SQIVND (reference sequence). This CDR3 has 17 amino acids. V lost 3 bases and J lost 1, with 18 bases in between. The CDR3 loop is CASSMGRGPAFNYGYTF. As DNA, the CDR3 is TGTGCCAGTAGTATGGGGAGGGGTCCCGCCTTTAACTATGGCTACACCTTC.

This clonotype has ten or more counts. This chain links TRBV28 with TRBJ2-7; TRBD2 aligns across 10 bases. Germline CDR1 and CDR2: MDHEN and SYDVKM. This CDR3 contains 14 residues. Trimming at V came to 7 bases and at J to 1 base, leaving 4 bases not matched to a gene. The DNA of the CDR3 is TGTGCCAGCAAACTAGCGGGACGTTCCTACGAGCAGTACTTC. Translated: CASKLAGRSYEQYF.

This chain connects TRBV27 to TRBJ2-7; D uncertain. Trimming pared 5 bases from V and 3 bases from J, leaving 11 bases between. From germline, CDR1 is MNHEY and CDR2 SMNVEV (reference sequence). The CDR3 contains 13 residues. CDR3 sequence reads: CASSLKWGYEQYF. CDR3 in DNA: TGTGCCAGCAGTCTGAAATGGGGCTACGAGCAGTACTTC.

V and J are TRBV20-1 and TRBJ2-7; 13 bases fit TRBD2. The ends lost 6 bases at V and 0 bases at J; junction bases unmatched: 11. Germline V CDR1 and CDR2: DFQATT, SNEGSKA (reference sequence). The CDR3 consists of 17 residues. The CDR3 sequence is CSATGLAGPLSSYEQYF. The CDR3 DNA sequence: TGCAGTGCCACGGGACTAGCGGGACCTCTGAGCTCCTACGAGCAGTACTTC.

This clonotype was found a few times. The chain is built from TRBV10-1 and TRBJ1-1; 7 nucleotides align to TRBD1. Germline-derived CDR1 and CDR2 are WNHNN and SYGVQD (reference sequence). CDR3 length: 14 residues. The junction had 6 bases not matched to a gene; V was cut back by 8 bases and J by 0 bases. The CDR3 coding sequence is TGCGCCAGCCGACAGGGAGGCGTGAACACTGAAGCTTTCTTT. It translates to CASRQGGVNTEAFF.

This clonotype was picked up many times. J is TRBJ2-3 and V is TRBV11-2, with 9 bases lining up with TRBD2. The ends lost 2 bases at V and 4 bases at J; junction bases unmatched: 16. The germline gives CDR1 SGHAT, CDR2 FQNNGV. This CDR3 is built from 19 residues. CDR3 coding DNA: TGTGCCAGCAGCTTAAGGGGATGGGAGCGGGAGGTAAGGTCAGATACGCAGTATTTT. It yields the protein CASSLRGWEREVRSDTQYF.

This rearrangement joins TRBV24-1 to TRBJ2-2, with a weak D call TRBD1 (6 bases). Trimming stripped 1 base from V and 0 bases from J, with 14 bases between. The CDR3 runs 18 residues. Germline assignment: CDR1 KGHDR and CDR2 SFDVKD. CDR3 nucleotide sequence: TGTGCCACCAGTGATTTCGCCTGGGACACCGCGAACACCGGGGAGCTGTTTTTT. Protein sequence: CATSDFAWDTANTGELFF.

This clonotype has just one count. A read error is likely, as this CDR3 ends without the conserved phenylalanine or tryptophan. The rearrangement links TRBV15 to TRBJ2-1; 8 nucleotides match TRBD2. J lost 10 bases, V lost 1 base, and 3 bases had no gene match. Germline V gene sequence: CDR1 LNHNV, CDR2 YYDKDF (reference sequence). This CDR3 contains 13 residues. CDR3 DNA: TGTGCCACCAGCAGAGCCCGGGAGGGAGAGCAGTTCTCC. Translation gives CATSRAREGEQFS.

This chain links TRBV10-1 with TRBJ2-3; 7 bases align to TRBD2. This CDR3 has 15 amino acids. V was pared by 0 bases and J by 5 bases, with 5 bases of the junction left unmatched. Germline V gene sequence: CDR1 WNHNN, CDR2 SYGVQD (reference sequence). This chain's CDR3 is CASSESGGGGDTQYF. The CDR3 DNA reads TGCGCCAGCAGTGAGTCAGGCGGGGGTGGAGATACGCAGTATTTT.

The chain uses TRBV24-1 and TRBJ1-2, with D unresolved. The V end was cut by 4 bases, the J end by 8 bases, with 16 bases between. The CDR3 runs 14 residues. In germline, CDR1 is KGHDR, CDR2 SFDVKD. In DNA, the CDR3 is TGTGCCACCAGTGAAGGAACCCCTTCTGGGGGCTACACCTTC. It translates to CATSEGTPSGGYTF.

The chain has TRBV11-2 and TRBJ2-7, with D possibly TRBD1 on 5 matching bases. Germline-derived CDR1 and CDR2 are SGHAT and FQNNGV. V lost 5 bases, J lost 4 bases, and 21 bases lay in between. This CDR3 contains 16 residues. CDR3 residues: CASSPRLQGWGYEQYF. The DNA for the CDR3 is TGTGCCAGCAGCCCCAGGCTGCAGGGTTGGGGTTACGAGCAGTACTTC.

The rearrangement uses TRBV24-1 and TRBJ2-5; D might be TRBD2 (6 bases). Germline assignment: CDR1 KGHDR and CDR2 SFDVKD. Trimming removed 4 bases at V and 7 bases at J, with 21 bases between. The CDR3 is 16 amino acids. This chain's CDR3 is CATSDNSGTEGGTQYF. CDR3 sequence (DNA): TGTGCCACCAGTGACAACTCTGGGACCGAGGGAGGGACCCAGTACTTC.